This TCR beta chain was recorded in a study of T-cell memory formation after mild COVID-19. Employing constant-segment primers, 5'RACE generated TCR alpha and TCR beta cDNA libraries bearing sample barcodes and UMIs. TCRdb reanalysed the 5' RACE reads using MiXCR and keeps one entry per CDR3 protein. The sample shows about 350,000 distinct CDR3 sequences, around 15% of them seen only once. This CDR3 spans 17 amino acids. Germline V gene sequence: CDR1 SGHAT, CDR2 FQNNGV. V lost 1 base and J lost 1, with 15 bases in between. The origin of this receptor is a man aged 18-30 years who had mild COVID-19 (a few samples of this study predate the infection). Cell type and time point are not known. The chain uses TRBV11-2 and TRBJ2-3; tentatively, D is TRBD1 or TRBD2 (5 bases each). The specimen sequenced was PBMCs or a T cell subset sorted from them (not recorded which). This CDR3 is CASSLGDEGRGTDTQYF. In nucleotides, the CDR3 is TGTGCCAGCAGCTTAGGGGATGAGGGACGGGGCACAGATACGCAGTATTTT.